Following are 20 T cell receptor beta chains from one sample sequenced in a study of OX40 agonist ivuxolimab in advanced cancers. Only in-frame clones appear in the TCRdb table, and some are missing; sequencing was by immunoSEQ multiplex PCR. This repertoire shows approximately 51,000 clones, around 77% found once; its top ten account for 2%. The source material was CD4+ or CD8+ T cells sorted from blood, sampled in a trial of the OX40 agonist ivuxolimab. The receptors stem from an adult with an advanced solid tumor such as melanoma, head and neck, liver or kidney cancer.

Only one count was recorded for this clone. The chain links TRBV28 to TRBJ1-5; D is unclear. Trimming took off 2 bases at V and 6 bases at J, with 5 bases between the two ends. Per the germline V gene, CDR1 is MDHEN and CDR2 is SYDVKM. The CDR3 consists of 12 residues. CDR3 sequence: CASSLISQPQHF. The DNA of the CDR3 is TGTGCCAGCAGTTTAATATCTCAGCCCCAGCATTTT.

This chain joins TRBV7-2 and TRBJ2-5; D is unclear. There are 13 residues in the CDR3. The germline V and J ends were trimmed by 3 bases and 2 bases, with 7 bases remaining between them. Germline V gene sequence: CDR1 SGHTA, CDR2 FQGNSA. The CDR3 here is CASSFGVQETQYF. The CDR3 DNA sequence: TGTGCCAGCAGCTTTGGCGTTCAAGAGACCCAGTACTTC.

The J gene is TRBJ2-7, the V gene TRBV5-6; 8 positions match TRBD1. This CDR3 has 15 amino acids. The germline V gene has CDR1 SGHDT and CDR2 YYEEEE. V was pared by 0 bases and J by 7 bases, with 9 bases of the junction left unmatched. CDR3 region: CASSLALTGVGEQYF. The CDR3 bases are TGTGCCAGCAGCTTGGCCCTGACAGGGGTGGGGGAGCAGTACTTC.

V and J are TRBV7-9 and TRBJ2-5; 13 bases agree with TRBD2. The closer fit of TRBJ2-7 to the DNA end suggests the J call may be wrong. Germline V lookup: CDR1 SEHNR, CDR2 FQNEAQ (reference sequence). The CDR3 contains 15 residues. This CDR3 reads CASSLGTSGSYEQYF. In nucleotides, the CDR3 is TGTGCCAGCAGCTTAGGGACTAGCGGGAGTTACGAGCAGTACTTC.

The chain uses TRBV5-1 and TRBJ1-1; 8 bases are a match to TRBD1. V lost 4 bases, J lost 3 bases, and 5 bases stayed unmatched. CDR1 and CDR2 from the germline V gene are SGHRS and YFSETQ. The CDR3 consists of 14 residues. This CDR3 reads CASSKDRGHTEAFF. CDR3 coding DNA: TGCGCCAGCAGCAAAGACAGGGGTCACACTGAAGCTTTCTTT.

This clone was seen once. V and J are TRBV6-6 and TRBJ1-1, with D unresolved. V was trimmed by 2 bases and J by 1 base, leaving 8 bases between them. Germline CDR1 MNHNY, CDR2 SVGAGI (reference sequence). The CDR3 covers 14 residues. The CDR3 DNA sequence: TGTGCCAGCAGTTACCGGGTAGGGAACACTGAAGCTTTCTTT. It encodes CASSYRVGNTEAFF.

J is TRBJ2-1 and V is TRBV11-2; TRBD2 aligns across 7 bases. Germline CDR1 and CDR2: SGHAT and FQNNGV. V was pared by 0 bases and J by 2 bases, with 4 bases of the junction left unmatched. The CDR3 is made up of 16 amino acids. The CDR3 DNA is TGTGCCAGCAGCTTAGACAGGACTAGGACCTACAATGAGCAGTTCTTC. Translated: CASSLDRTRTYNEQFF.

The rearrangement links TRBV6-6 to TRBJ2-1, with 10 bases matching TRBD2. V trimming: 4 bases; J trimming: 6 bases; junction bases outside the gene matches: 0. This CDR3 region has 13 residues. In germline, CDR1 is MNHNY, CDR2 SVGAGI (reference sequence). CDR3 amino acids: CASSWTSGNEQFF. CDR3 sequence (DNA): TGTGCCAGCAGTTGGACTAGCGGCAATGAGCAGTTCTTC.

The chain has TRBV9 and TRBJ1-3; TRBD1 agrees at 8 bases. Trimming took 4 bases from V and 3 from J; bases not matched to a gene: 9. Germline CDR1 and CDR2: SGDLS and YYNGEE. The CDR3 consists of 16 residues. The CDR3 protein is CASSPQDRALGNTIYF. The CDR3, as DNA: TGTGCCAGCAGCCCACAGGACAGGGCACTTGGAAACACCATATATTTT.

This rearrangement joins TRBV5-8 to TRBJ2-7, with TRBD1 matching over 10 bases. With 4 bases clipped from V and 6 bases from J, the junction kept 13 bases outside the gene matches. Germline V gene sequence: CDR1 SGHTS, CDR2 YDEGEE. This CDR3 is 16 amino acids long. This CDR3 reads CASSTPTGGYNREQYF. DNA for the CDR3: TGTGCCAGCAGCACTCCGACAGGGGGCTATAATCGCGAGCAGTACTTC. Complete variable domain (other parts from reference TRBV5-8 and TRBJ2-7): EAGVTQSPTHLIKTRGQQATLRCSPISGHTSVYWYQQALGLGLQFLLWYDEGEERNRGNFPPRFSGRQFPNYSSELNVNALELEDSALYLCASSTPTGGYNREQYFGPGTRLTVT.

This rearrangement joins TRBV11-2 to TRBJ2-7, with D possibly TRBD1 on 6 matching bases. Trimming shortened V by 3 bases and J by 3 bases, and 6 bases separated the two germline ends. CDR1 is SGHAT, CDR2 FQNNGV, per germline. CDR3 length: 12 residues. The CDR3 is CASSLDSYEQYF. The CDR3 nucleotides are TGTGCCAGCAGCTTGGACAGCTACGAGCAGTACTTC.

The chain links TRBV28 to TRBJ1-2; weak D call: TRBD1 (6 bases). Germline-derived CDR1 and CDR2 are MDHEN and SYDVKM. This CDR3 has 15 residues. V gave up 1 base and J gave up 7 bases, with 16 bases separating them. The CDR3 region has the DNA TGTGCCAGCAGTTTATCGGGGGCACAGGGTCGTGGCTACACCTTC. The encoded protein is CASSLSGAQGRGYTF.

This CDR3 is CASSHYSGGRDQPQHF. The DNA of the CDR3 is TGTGCCAGCAGTCACTACTCCGGGGGGCGCGATCAGCCCCAGCATTTT. The chain has TRBV6-5 and TRBJ1-5, with D possibly matching TRBD1 (6 bases). The V and J ends lost 5 bases and 5 bases respectively, with 19 bases between them. The CDR3 covers 16 residues. Germline CDR1 MNHEY, CDR2 SVGAGI.

The V gene is TRBV30, the J gene TRBJ2-7; 7 nucleotides line up with TRBD2. CDR3 length: 13 amino acids. Per germline, CDR1 GTSNPN and CDR2 SVGIG (reference sequence). J was trimmed by 4 bases and V by 0 bases; bases with no gene match: 3. This CDR3 reads CAWSVRRGYEQYF. DNA of the CDR3: TGTGCCTGGAGTGTTAGGCGGGGGTACGAGCAGTACTTC.

The rearrangement joins TRBV28 to TRBJ2-7, with 11 nucleotides matching TRBD1. The CDR3 is 15 residues long. Germline loops: CDR1 MDHEN, CDR2 SYDVKM. The junction had 6 bases not matched to a gene; V was cut back by 4 bases and J by 4 bases. The CDR3 sequence: CASSSPGQGDYEQYF. As DNA, the CDR3 is TGTGCCAGCAGTTCCCCGGGACAGGGGGATTACGAGCAGTACTTC.

The CDR3 DNA reads TGTGCCATCACGGACAGCTACGAGCAGTACTTC. Translated: CAITDSYEQYF. J is TRBJ2-7 and V is TRBV10-3; tentative D call: TRBD1 (6 bases). V shed 7 bases and J shed 3 bases, with 7 bases lying between them. The CDR3 is 11 residues long. Germline V gene data show CDR1 as ENHRY and CDR2 as SYGVKD.

The chain has TRBV5-1 and TRBJ2-1; D gene unclear. The CDR3 runs 15 residues. Between the trimmed V and J ends, which lost 5 bases and 9 bases, there was a span of 21 bases. Germline V gene lookup returns CDR1 SGHRS and CDR2 YFSETQ. Here the CDR3 reads CASRATGRRSGEQFF. For the CDR3, the DNA is TGCGCCAGCAGAGCAACGGGCCGTCGGTCGGGTGAGCAGTTCTTC.

This sequence joins TRBV6-1 and TRBJ1-2; D is unresolved. The V end lost 4 bases, the J end lost 7 bases, and 13 bases lay between the germline ends. Germline V gene data show CDR1 as MNHNS and CDR2 as SASEGT. This CDR3 is 13 amino acids long. The CDR3 nucleotides read TGTGCCAGCAGTGCACCAAACAGAAGTGGCTACACCTTC. It codes for CASSAPNRSGYTF.

This clone appeared a few times. Germline and junction disagree at one end, which may indicate a read error. The CDR3 is CASSLGDHSGANVLTF. The CDR3 DNA follows: TGTGCTAGCAGCTTAGGGGACCACTCTGGGGCCAACGTCCTGACTTTC. The V gene is TRBV7-7, the J gene TRBJ2-6, with D perhaps given as TRBD1 or TRBD2 (5 bases each). CDR3 length: 16 amino acids. CDR1 SSHAT and CDR2 FNYEAQ come from the germline V gene (reference sequence).

The CDR3 DNA reads as TGTGCCAGCAGTGAACCAGGGACAGGGGGATCGCAGTATTTT. Residues: CASSEPGTGGSQYF. The chain is built from TRBV6-1 and TRBJ2-3, with 11 bases identical to TRBD1. The CDR3 totals 14 residues. The germline CDR1 and CDR2 sequences are MNHNS and SASEGT. The trim removed 2 bases at V and 10 bases at J, leaving 5 bases unmatched.